Listed below are T cell receptor beta chains from one sample, sequenced in a study of blood T cell repertoires in COVID-19. Sequencing used immunoSEQ multiplex PCR; TCRdb keeps in-frame clones, though not all of them. The repertoire holds some 190,000 clones, with 89% as singletons. Sequencing was carried out using PBMCs or T cells enriched from blood (not recorded which). These receptors came from a woman aged 35 to 49 with acute COVID-19. CDR3s include the opening cysteine and the closing phenylalanine or tryptophan. A D gene is named only where the DNA matches it firmly. Some rows mark clone size as missing; the rest say once, few, many or name a class of expanded clone.

j_gene: TRBJ1-1; d_gene: TRBD1; abundance: .; v_gene: TRBV7-9; CDR3aa: CASSPDRGPLMNTEAFF; CDR3nt: TGTGCCAGCAGCCCGGACAGGGGCCCTCTCATGAACACTGAAGCTTTCTTT
j_gene: TRBJ2-3; d_gene: TRBD1; abundance: .; v_gene: TRBV7-9; CDR3aa: CASSSIRQGESTDTQYF; CDR3nt: TGTGCCAGCAGCTCGATAAGACAGGGGGAAAGCACAGATACGCAGTATTTT
j_gene: TRBJ1-2; d_gene: .; abundance: .; v_gene: TRBV20-1; CDR3aa: CSASRGSGYTF; CDR3nt: TGCAGTGCTAGTCGGGGGTCTGGCTACACCTTC
j_gene: TRBJ1-4; d_gene: TRBD1; abundance: once; v_gene: TRBV6-5; CDR3aa: CASSPRQGTSEKLFF; CDR3nt: TGTGCCAGCAGTCCACGACAGGGGACGAGTGAAAAACTGTTTTTT
j_gene: TRBJ2-1; d_gene: .; abundance: once; v_gene: TRBV9; CDR3aa: CASSVSGALSSYNEQFF; CDR3nt: TGTGCCAGCAGCGTTTCAGGGGCCCTTAGCTCCTACAATGAGCAGTTCTTC
j_gene: TRBJ1-1; d_gene: .; abundance: .; v_gene: TRBV2; CDR3aa: CASLPGTKVEAFF; CDR3nt: TGTGCCTCCCTCCCCGGGACAAAAGTTGAAGCTTTCTTT
j_gene: TRBJ2-1; d_gene: TRBD1; abundance: .; v_gene: TRBV10-3; CDR3aa: CAIRGDSMGDEQFF; CDR3nt: TGTGCCATCAGAGGGGACAGTATGGGCGATGAGCAGTTCTTC
j_gene: TRBJ1-3; d_gene: .; abundance: .; v_gene: TRBV29-1; CDR3aa: CSVSDSSGNTIYF; CDR3nt: TGCAGCGTTTCGGACAGCTCTGGAAACACCATATATTTT
j_gene: TRBJ1-2; d_gene: .; abundance: .; v_gene: TRBV18; CDR3aa: CASSPGQGSDYGYTF; CDR3nt: TGTGCCAGCTCACCAGGTCAGGGCTCCGACTATGGCTACACCTTC
j_gene: TRBJ2-5; d_gene: TRBD1; abundance: .; v_gene: TRBV7-9; CDR3aa: CASSRTGGRETQYF; CDR3nt: TGTGCCAGCAGTCGGACAGGGGGGAGAGAGACCCAGTACTTC
j_gene: TRBJ2-7; d_gene: .; abundance: .; v_gene: TRBV6-6; CDR3aa: CASSYKAPGVYEQYF; CDR3nt: TGTGCCAGCAGTTACAAGGCCCCGGGAGTCTACGAGCAGTACTTC
j_gene: TRBJ2-3; d_gene: .; abundance: .; v_gene: TRBV5-4; CDR3aa: CASSLPPSGVTDTQYF; CDR3nt: TGTGCCAGCAGCTTGCCCCCTTCCGGGGTCACAGATACGCAGTATTTT
j_gene: TRBJ1-3; d_gene: .; abundance: .; v_gene: TRBV18; CDR3aa: CASSPQGNSGNTIYF; CDR3nt: TGTGCCAGCTCACCACAGGGGAACTCTGGAAACACCATATATTTT
j_gene: TRBJ1-3; d_gene: TRBD1; abundance: few; v_gene: TRBV5-1; CDR3aa: CASSRDREGNTIYF; CDR3nt: TGCGCCAGCAGCCGTGACAGGGAGGGAAACACCATATATTTT
j_gene: TRBJ1-5; d_gene: TRBD1; abundance: once; v_gene: TRBV28; CDR3aa: CASSFPRDRVGNQPQHF; CDR3nt: TGTGCCAGCAGTTTCCCCCGAGACAGGGTTGGCAATCAGCCCCAGCATTTT
j_gene: TRBJ1-5; d_gene: TRBD1; abundance: .; v_gene: TRBV6-5; CDR3aa: CASSYPPQGAGQPQHF; CDR3nt: TGTGCCAGCAGTTACCCCCCACAGGGGGCCGGGCAGCCCCAGCATTTT
j_gene: TRBJ2-3; d_gene: .; abundance: .; v_gene: TRBV7-3; CDR3aa: CASSLSAGGSDTQYF; CDR3nt: TGTGCCAGCAGCTTATCGGCCGGGGGTTCAGATACGCAGTATTTT
j_gene: TRBJ1-2; d_gene: .; abundance: .; v_gene: TRBV13; CDR3aa: CASSPGQINYGYTF; CDR3nt: TGTGCCAGCAGCCCCGGACAGATTAACTATGGCTACACCTTC
j_gene: TRBJ2-7; d_gene: TRBD1; abundance: few; v_gene: TRBV18; CDR3aa: CASSPNRGYEQYF; CDR3nt: TGTGCCAGCTCACCAAACAGGGGGTACGAGCAGTACTTC
j_gene: TRBJ1-1; d_gene: TRBD1; abundance: .; v_gene: TRBV18; CDR3aa: CASSPATGGVSTEAFF; CDR3nt: TGTGCCAGCTCACCCGCGACAGGGGGTGTTTCCACTGAAGCTTTCTTT
j_gene: TRBJ2-2; d_gene: .; abundance: .; v_gene: TRBV7-3; CDR3aa: CASGGQYAGELFF; CDR3nt: TGTGCCAGCGGCGGGCAATATGCCGGGGAGCTGTTTTTT
j_gene: TRBJ2-7; d_gene: TRBD2; abundance: .; v_gene: TRBV12-3/TRBV12-4; CDR3aa: CASSMGGFEQYF; CDR3nt: TGTGCCAGCAGCATGGGGGGGTTCGAGCAGTACTTC
j_gene: TRBJ1-2; d_gene: TRBD1; abundance: .; v_gene: TRBV10-2; CDR3aa: CASSQFQGVGYTF; CDR3nt: TGCGCCAGCAGTCAGTTCCAGGGGGTAGGCTACACCTTC
j_gene: TRBJ2-7; d_gene: TRBD1; abundance: once; v_gene: TRBV28; CDR3aa: CASSLGQAVYF; CDR3nt: TGTGCCAGCAGTTTGGGACAGGCCGTGTACTTC
j_gene: TRBJ2-1; d_gene: TRBD2; abundance: .; v_gene: TRBV11-3; CDR3aa: CASSFGLAGGEEQFF; CDR3nt: TGTGCCAGCAGCTTCGGGCTAGCGGGAGGGGAAGAGCAGTTCTTC
j_gene: TRBJ2-3; d_gene: TRBD2; abundance: once; v_gene: TRBV7-2; CDR3aa: CASSLGSGGTDTQYF; CDR3nt: TGTGCCAGCAGCTTAGGTAGCGGGGGCACAGATACGCAGTATTTT
j_gene: TRBJ1-2; d_gene: TRBD1; abundance: .; v_gene: TRBV28; CDR3aa: CASSPPDRDYGYTF; CDR3nt: TGTGCCAGCAGCCCGCCGGACAGGGACTATGGCTACACCTTC
j_gene: TRBJ2-3; d_gene: TRBD2; abundance: .; v_gene: TRBV4-1; CDR3aa: CASSQRLRGGAADTQYF; CDR3nt: TGCGCCAGCAGCCAGCGGCTACGGGGGGGCGCGGCAGATACGCAGTATTTT
j_gene: TRBJ1-2; d_gene: .; abundance: .; v_gene: TRBV5-8; CDR3aa: CASGLTVNYGYTF; CDR3nt: TGTGCCAGCGGTCTGACAGTCAACTATGGCTACACCTTC
j_gene: TRBJ1-4; d_gene: .; abundance: few; v_gene: TRBV18; CDR3aa: CASSPTATNEKLFF; CDR3nt: TGTGCCAGCTCACCGACAGCAACTAATGAAAAACTGTTTTTT
j_gene: TRBJ1-6; d_gene: .; abundance: .; v_gene: TRBV4-1; CDR3aa: CASSPFPYNSPLHF; CDR3nt: TGCGCCAGCAGCCCCTTCCCGTATAATTCACCCCTCCACTTT
j_gene: TRBJ2-3; d_gene: TRBD2; abundance: .; v_gene: TRBV27; CDR3aa: CASSDYSGNTDTQYF; CDR3nt: TGTGCCAGCAGTGACTATAGCGGGAATACAGATACGCAGTATTTT
j_gene: TRBJ2-7; d_gene: .; abundance: .; v_gene: TRBV27; CDR3aa: CASSLSSPGNSYEQYF; CDR3nt: TGTGCCAGCAGTTTAAGTTCGCCCGGGAACTCCTACGAGCAGTACTTC
j_gene: TRBJ1-1; d_gene: TRBD1; abundance: .; v_gene: TRBV11-2; CDR3aa: CASRSQGAMGTEAFF; CDR3nt: TGTGCCAGCAGATCCCAGGGGGCTATGGGCACTGAAGCTTTCTTT
j_gene: TRBJ2-7; d_gene: TRBD1; abundance: .; v_gene: TRBV7-6; CDR3aa: CASSLEDRGYEQYF; CDR3nt: TGTGCCAGCAGCTTAGAGGACAGGGGTTACGAGCAGTACTTC
j_gene: TRBJ1-5; d_gene: .; abundance: .; v_gene: TRBV7-2; CDR3aa: CASSPQQGSNQPQHF; CDR3nt: TGTGCCAGCAGCCCCCAGCAGGGATCCAATCAGCCCCAGCATTTT
j_gene: TRBJ2-3; d_gene: TRBD2; abundance: .; v_gene: TRBV4-2; CDR3aa: CASSQAASGGPTDTQYF; CDR3nt: TGTGCCAGCAGCCAAGCGGCTAGCGGGGGACCTACAGATACGCAGTATTTT
j_gene: TRBJ2-3; d_gene: TRBD2; abundance: .; v_gene: TRBV4-1; CDR3aa: CASSQVPSGGRADTQYF; CDR3nt: TGCGCCAGCAGCCAAGTCCCTAGCGGGGGGCGGGCAGATACGCAGTATTTT
j_gene: TRBJ1-4; d_gene: TRBD1; abundance: .; v_gene: TRBV4-1; CDR3aa: CASSQGGQGGSTNEKLFF; CDR3nt: TGCGCCAGCAGCCAGGGGGGACAGGGGGGATCAACTAATGAAAAACTGTTTTTT
j_gene: TRBJ2-5; d_gene: TRBD2; abundance: .; v_gene: TRBV30; CDR3aa: CARGESASGGETQYF; CDR3nt: TGTGCCCGGGGGGAATCGGCTAGCGGGGGAGAGACCCAGTACTTC